The 29 T cell receptor beta chains presented below share a single source sample, sequenced in a study of blood T cell repertoires in COVID-19. Sequencing was performed with immunoSEQ multiplex PCR; in TCRdb, only in-frame clones are kept and a portion is missing. The data show 120,000 or so clones, roughly 89% seen once. Sequenced sample: PBMCs or T cells enriched from blood (not recorded which). The receptors come from a woman in her 30s who had recovered from COVID-19.

The CDR3 DNA is TGTGCCAGCAACTCCAGGGGGATGAACACTGAAGCTTTCTTT. Its protein is CASNSRGMNTEAFF. This chain connects TRBV7-9 to TRBJ1-1; 7 nucleotides match TRBD1. Germline CDR1 reads SEHNR; CDR2 reads FQNEAQ (reference sequence). CDR3 size: 14 residues. Losses at the gene ends were 7 bases for V and 0 bases for J; bases not matched to a gene: 5.

This rearrangement joins TRBV6-1 to TRBJ2-1; D uncertain. V lost 1 base, J lost 6 bases, and 7 bases lay in between. This CDR3 is 13 amino acids long. Germline assignment: CDR1 MNHNS and CDR2 SASEGT. Written as DNA, the CDR3 is TGTGCCAGCAGTGAAGGAGTGGTCAATGAGCAGTTCTTC. Its translation is CASSEGVVNEQFF.

V and J are TRBV19 and TRBJ1-1; TRBD1 agrees at 8 bases. This CDR3 comprises 16 residues. CDR1 LNHDA and CDR2 SQIVND come from the germline V gene (reference sequence). V shed 1 base and J 0 bases; nucleotides not matched to a gene: 4. CDR3 region: CASSIVAGGLNTEAFF. CDR3 nucleotides: TGTGCCAGTAGTATAGTGGCAGGGGGCTTGAACACTGAAGCTTTCTTT.

The V gene is TRBV27, the J gene TRBJ1-2, with a tentative D call TRBD1 (6 bases). V lost 6 bases to trimming and J lost 6 bases, with 17 bases between them. The CDR3 is 14 amino acids. Looked up from germline, CDR1 is MNHEY and CDR2 is SMNVEV (reference sequence). This chain's CDR3 is CASRGAGALHGYTF. The CDR3 coding sequence is TGTGCCAGCAGGGGGGCGGGCGCGCTCCATGGCTACACCTTC.

The chain has TRBV4-1 and TRBJ2-3; TRBD2 might be the D (5 bases). This CDR3 has 15 residues. Germline CDR1 is MGHRA and CDR2 is YSYEKL. Deletions cut 5 bases from V and 0 bases from J, with 12 bases between. The CDR3 loop reads CASSVSGPSTDTQYF. CDR3 coding DNA: TGCGCCAGCAGCGTGAGCGGACCTAGCACAGATACGCAGTATTTT.

The chain recombines TRBV6-5 with TRBJ1-2; maybe TRBD1 (6 bases). The CDR3 has 14 amino acids. V gave up 0 bases and J gave up 8 bases, with 13 bases separating them. The germline V gene has CDR1 MNHEY and CDR2 SVGAGI. CDR3 DNA: TGTGCCAGCAGTTACTCGGGCCAGGGGAAGGGCTACACCTTC. Translation: CASSYSGQGKGYTF.

This chain uses TRBV7-2 with TRBJ1-6; 7 nucleotides agree with TRBD1. CDR1 SGHTA and CDR2 FQGNSA come from the germline V gene. The ends lost 5 bases at V and 9 bases at J; junction bases unmatched: 10. CDR3 size: 15 residues. The CDR3 spells CASSGRQGTSSPLHF. CDR3 coding DNA: TGTGCCAGCAGCGGTCGACAGGGAACGAGTTCACCCCTCCACTTT.

The chain has TRBV19 and TRBJ2-7; D ambiguous. CDR1 is LNHDA, CDR2 SQIVND, per germline (reference sequence). V lost 1 base, J lost 3 bases, and 7 bases lay in between. The CDR3 covers 13 residues. The chain's CDR3 is CASSIGANYEQYF. CDR3 DNA sequence: TGTGCCAGTAGTATAGGGGCTAACTACGAGCAGTACTTC. Combining the CDR3 with reference TRBV19 and TRBJ2-7 gives the whole variable domain DGGITQSPKYLFRKEGQNVTLSCEQNLNHDAMYWYRQDPGQGLRLIYYSQIVNDFQKGDIAEGYSVSREKKESFPLTVTSAQKNPTAFYLCASSIGANYEQYFGPGTRLTVT.

This sequence joins TRBV6-5 and TRBJ2-6; D possibly corresponds to TRBD2 (7 bases). V lost 3 bases and J lost 4, with 10 bases in between. This CDR3 region has 15 residues. CDR1 is MNHEY, CDR2 SVGAGI, per germline. The CDR3 loop reads CASSYRGAGANVLTF. The CDR3 DNA follows: TGTGCCAGCAGTTATCGGGGGGCCGGGGCCAACGTCCTGACTTTC.

V gene TRBV4-2 combines with J gene TRBJ1-1; D unclear. V shed 1 base and J shed 1 base, with 7 bases lying between them. The CDR3 is 14 amino acids. Germline values: CDR1 LGHNA, CDR2 YNFKEQ. CDR3: CASSQVRGNTEAFF. For the CDR3, the DNA is TGTGCCAGCAGCCAAGTTCGAGGGAACACTGAAGCTTTCTTT.

This chain joins TRBV4-2 and TRBJ2-1; D may be TRBD2 (6 bases). The germline V gene encodes CDR1 LGHNA and CDR2 YNFKEQ. The CDR3 covers 15 residues. V was shortened by 0 bases and J by 1 base, with 7 bases between the two germline ends. The CDR3 DNA reads TGTGCCAGCAGCCAAGATAGCGGTTCCTACAATGAGCAGTTCTTC. Translation: CASSQDSGSYNEQFF.

The chain carries TRBV14 and TRBJ1-6, with D unclear. Between the trimmed V and J ends, which lost 1 base and 6 bases, there was a span of 7 bases. The germline V gene encodes CDR1 SGHDN and CDR2 FVKESK. The CDR3 runs to 14 residues. This CDR3 reads CASSQVRFNSPLHF. The DNA for the CDR3 is TGTGCCAGCAGCCAAGTGCGGTTTAATTCACCCCTCCACTTT.

The CDR3 coding sequence is TGTGCCAGCAGCTCTATCCAGGGGAGAGTATATGGCTACACCTTC. This sequence encodes CASSSIQGRVYGYTF. The rearrangement links TRBV5-4 to TRBJ1-2; D may be TRBD1 (6 bases). CDR1 and CDR2 from the germline V gene are SGHNT and YYREEE (reference sequence). This CDR3 spans 15 amino acids. V gave up 3 bases and J gave up 5 bases, with 17 bases separating them.

The chain has TRBV7-9 and TRBJ2-4; maybe TRBD2 (7 bases). The CDR3 totals 17 residues. Trimming took off 5 bases at V and 4 bases at J, with 21 bases between the two ends. CDR1 is SEHNR and CDR2 is FQNEAQ in the germline V gene (reference sequence). DNA of the CDR3: TGTGCCAGCAGCCCCAAGGGGGGGGCCTTCAGGAAAAACATTCAGTACTTC. Protein: CASSPKGGAFRKNIQYF.

This chain connects TRBV29-1 to TRBJ1-2, with a tentative D call TRBD1 (6 bases). CDR3 length: 12 amino acids. V lost 4 bases and J lost 8, with 14 bases in between. Germline-derived CDR1 and CDR2 are SQVTM and ANQGSEA. DNA for the CDR3: TGCAGCGTTGGACAGGCCCGAGGGGGCTACACCTTC. Translation gives CSVGQARGGYTF.

This clone was seen a few times. The genes are TRBV11-2 and TRBJ1-4; a weak D match, TRBD1 (6 bases). The germline V gene has CDR1 SGHAT and CDR2 FQNNGV. The CDR3 has 14 amino acids. With 5 bases removed from V and 8 bases from J, the gap between germline ends came to 15 bases. CDR3 DNA sequence: TGTGCCAGCAGCCCCGGGTTTCAGGGGGAAAAACTGTTTTTT. This sequence encodes CASSPGFQGEKLFF.

CDR3 nucleotide sequence: TGCGCCAGCAGCCACACCGAATACGAGCAGTTCTTC. Translating it yields CASSHTEYEQFF. The V gene is TRBV5-1, the J gene TRBJ2-1; no clear D. Trimming cost V 4 bases and J 10 bases, with 12 bases left between them. Germline lookup yields CDR1 SGHRS and CDR2 YFSETQ. The CDR3 has 12 amino acids.

The chain is built from TRBV6-5 and TRBJ1-6, with D tentatively TRBD1 (5 bases). CDR3 length: 15 amino acids. V was cut by 6 bases and J by 6 bases, with 15 bases left in between. Germline V CDR1 and CDR2: MNHEY, SVGAGI. The CDR3 DNA follows: TGTGCCAGCAGGCTCAGGGTATCGGGTAATTCACCCCTCCACTTT. Translation gives CASRLRVSGNSPLHF.

CDR3 nucleotides: TGTGCCAGCAGCTGGACAGGCGACAATGAGCAGTTCTTC. It codes for CASSWTGDNEQFF. The rearrangement uses TRBV5-4 and TRBJ2-1; 7 bases map to TRBD1. The CDR3 loop spans 13 amino acids. Trimming took 3 bases from V and 5 from J; bases not matched to a gene: 2. CDR1 and CDR2 from the germline V gene are SGHNT and YYREEE (reference sequence). The variable domain in full, completed from reference TRBV5-4 and TRBJ2-1, reads ETGVTQSPTHLIKTRGQQVTLRCSSQSGHNTVSWYQQALGQGPQFIFQYYREEENGRGNFPPRFSGLQFPNYSSELNVNALELDDSALYLCASSWTGDNEQFFGPGTRLTVL.

Comments on this clone: Within the sample, other DNA sequences also encode this same CDR3. The J gene is TRBJ2-3, the V gene TRBV11-3; no clear D. The CDR3 covers 14 residues. Germline lookup yields CDR1 SGHNT and CDR2 YENEEA. The V end lost 1 base, the J end lost 0 bases, and 5 bases lay between the germline ends. CDR3 in amino acids: CASSLGSSTDTQYF. In DNA form, the CDR3 reads TGTGCCAGCAGCTTAGGCAGTAGCACAGATACGCAGTATTTT.

A few counts support this clone. J is TRBJ2-7 and V is TRBV5-4; 9 nucleotides agree with TRBD2. Trimming took 5 bases from V and 3 from J; bases not matched to a gene: 12. In germline, CDR1 is SGHNT, CDR2 YYREEE (reference sequence). This CDR3 contains 16 residues. The CDR3 DNA follows: TGTGCCAGCAGGGTGCGGGAGGGGGAGAATTTCTACGAGCAGTACTTC. Its protein is CASRVREGENFYEQYF.

The rearrangement joins TRBV7-2 to TRBJ2-7; TRBD1 might be the D (5 bases). The CDR3 has 14 residues. V was trimmed by 1 base and J by 3 bases, leaving 10 bases between them. Germline assignment: CDR1 SGHTA and CDR2 FQGNSA. The DNA of the CDR3 is TGTGCCAGCAGCTTAGGGGGCCCCCGCTACGAGCAGTACTTC. Translated, it gives CASSLGGPRYEQYF.

V gene TRBV3-1 (or the pseudogene TRBV3-2) combines with J gene TRBJ1-6; 9 bases line up with TRBD1. This CDR3 has 14 residues. Trimming at V came to 1 base and at J to 12 bases, leaving 4 bases not matched to a gene. Germline CDR1 reads LGHDT; CDR2 reads YNNKEL (reference sequence). CDR3 sequence (DNA): TGTGCCAGCAGCCAAGGACAGGGGGGAAAACCCCTCCACTTT. Translation gives CASSQGQGGKPLHF.

A few counts support this clone. The chain is built from TRBV5-1 and TRBJ1-1; perhaps TRBD1 as D (5 bases). Germline V lookup: CDR1 SGHRS, CDR2 YFSETQ. With 1 base removed from V and 4 bases from J, the gap between germline ends came to 17 bases. There are 16 residues in the CDR3. CDR3 amino acids: CASSLRWGGGPTEAFF. CDR3 bases: TGCGCCAGCAGCTTGAGGTGGGGCGGAGGGCCCACTGAAGCTTTCTTT. The full variable domain, its missing parts supplied by reference TRBV5-1 and TRBJ1-1, is KAGVTQTPRYLIKTRGQQVTLSCSPISGHRSVSWYQQTPGQGLQFLFEYFSETQRNKGNFPGRFSGRQFSNSRSEMNVSTLELGDSALYLCASSLRWGGGPTEAFFGQGTRLTVV.

The chain recombines TRBV9 with TRBJ2-2, with TRBD1 matching over 9 bases. Germline V gene data show CDR1 as SGDLS and CDR2 as YYNGEE. The CDR3 contains 16 residues. The V gene end was trimmed by 0 bases and the J gene end by 5 bases; junction bases not matched to a gene: 5. This chain's CDR3 is CASSVAGTGRTGELFF. The CDR3 coding sequence is TGTGCCAGCAGCGTAGCCGGGACAGGGCGGACCGGGGAGCTGTTTTTT.

The chain carries TRBV28 and TRBJ2-3; tentative D call: TRBD2 (6 bases). Germline V lookup: CDR1 MDHEN, CDR2 SYDVKM. This CDR3 region has 13 residues. The germline V and J ends were trimmed by 2 bases and 6 bases, with 9 bases remaining between them. CDR3 coding DNA: TGTGCCAGCAGTTTAGCGGGGCGGGATACGCAGTATTTT. Its protein product is CASSLAGRDTQYF. The variable domain in full, completed from reference TRBV28 and TRBJ2-3, reads DVKVTQSSRYLVKRTGEKVFLECVQDMDHENMFWYRQDPGLGLRLIYFSYDVKMKEKGDIPEGYSVSREKKERFSLILESASTNQTSMYLCASSLAGRDTQYFGPGTRLTVL.

V and J are TRBV3-1 (or the pseudogene TRBV3-2) and TRBJ1-2; the D gene is possibly TRBD1 (6 bases). V dropped 2 bases and J dropped 2 bases, with 21 bases sitting between them. CDR1 is LGHDT and CDR2 is YNNKEL in the germline V gene (reference sequence). CDR3 size: 18 residues. The CDR3 spells CASSQYAALGGANYGYTF. CDR3 bases: TGTGCCAGCAGCCAATACGCAGCGCTAGGGGGGGCGAACTATGGCTACACCTTC.

The CDR3 reads CARKQGASNYGYTF. The CDR3 coding sequence is TGTGCCCGAAAACAGGGGGCGTCTAACTATGGCTACACCTTC. This chain uses TRBV30 with TRBJ1-2; 9 positions match TRBD1. Trimming at V came to 8 bases and at J to 0 bases, leaving 7 bases not matched to a gene. Germline V CDR1 and CDR2: GTSNPN, SVGIG (reference sequence). CDR3 size: 14 residues.

V usage is TRBV9 and J usage is TRBJ1-1, with 8 bases identical to TRBD1. This CDR3 comprises 15 residues. CDR1 is SGDLS, CDR2 YYNGEE, per germline. Germline trimming cut 4 bases from V and 2 bases from J; bases unmatched to any gene: 7. The chain's CDR3 is CASSPRTGKNTEAFF. Written as DNA, the CDR3 is TGTGCCAGCAGCCCCAGGACAGGGAAAAACACTGAAGCTTTCTTT.